Below are 22 T cell receptor beta chains sequenced from a single sample in a study of regulatory T cells in long-lasting Graves disease (dated by TCRdb to the early 2020s). The library was prepared using multiplex PCR. Instrument used: Illumina HiSeq 4000. TCR beta libraries were built with iRepertoire HTBI primers and Arm-PCR amplification of CDR3 regions. TCRdb reworked the public reads: Q25 trimming with fastp, MiXCR clone assembly, productive beta chains retained. When rows share a CDR3 protein, they turn into one entry using the most common DNA and genes. This sample gives over 400,000 distinct CDR3 sequences in total; 12% to 15% of them show up just once. The biggest ten clones account for roughly 18% of the sample. The sample's time point, from its label and the paper: newly diagnosed GD, antithyroid drugs for less than 3 months. For both TCR sequencing and RNA sequencing, RNA was extracted from PBMCs in TRIzol.

These same data were also listed under a study on T cells in Graves' hyperthyroidism and ophthalmopathy.

Specimen: peripheral blood mononuclear cells (PBMCs), collected at new diagnosis, from a patient treated with antithyroid drugs. The source is a woman between 50 and 59 years old with Graves disease. Donor details come from another sample of the same person, matched by shared clones.

At least ten counts were recorded for this clonotype. The chain links TRBV20-1 to TRBJ2-7; 14 positions agree with TRBD2. This CDR3 has 14 residues. Trimming removed 6 bases from V and 4 bases from J; junction bases left unmatched: 5. Germline CDR1 reads DFQATT; CDR2 reads SNEGSKA (reference sequence). CDR3 coding DNA: TGCAGTGCCCCGGGACTAGCGGGAGATTACGAGCAGTACTTC. Protein: CSAPGLAGDYEQYF.

Details on this clonotype: A read error may be the cause here, since a much bigger clone is one base away. The chain recombines TRBV7-8 with TRBJ2-7, with a weak D call TRBD2 (6 bases). Germline CDR1 and CDR2: SGHVS and FQNEAQ. The germline V and J ends were trimmed by 6 bases and 7 bases, with 31 bases remaining between them. The CDR3 extends over 18 amino acids. CDR3 residues: CASSYPPNVRERANEQYF. DNA for the CDR3: TGTGCCAGCAGTTACCCCCCGAACGTACGGGAGCGGGCCAATGAGCAGTACTTC. Together with reference TRBV7-8 and TRBJ2-7, the CDR3 gives the full variable domain: GAGVSQSPRYKVAKRGQDVALRCDPISGHVSLFWYQQALGQGPEFLTYFQNEAQLDKSGLPSDRFFAERPEGSVSTLKIQRTQQEDSAVYLCASSYPPNVRERANEQYFGPGTRLTVT.

Only a few counts were recorded for this clonotype. The chain joins TRBV6-1 to TRBJ2-7, with unresolved D. V was shortened by 5 bases and J by 0 bases, with 8 bases between the two germline ends. Germline lookup yields CDR1 MNHNS and CDR2 SASEGT. The CDR3 spans 13 residues. The CDR3 loop is CASSPDISYEQYF. The CDR3, as DNA: TGTGCCAGCAGTCCAGATATCTCCTACGAGCAGTACTTC.

In this sample, this clonotype turned up a few times. This chain connects TRBV9 to TRBJ1-1, with D perhaps TRBD1 (5 bases). Germline CDR1 SGDLS, CDR2 YYNGEE. V was shortened by 4 bases and J by 5 bases, with 15 bases between the two germline ends. CDR3 length: 14 residues. DNA of the CDR3: TGTGCCAGCAGCCCCATCCGGGGGAAGACTGAAGCTTTCTTT. Its translation is CASSPIRGKTEAFF.

This sequence joins TRBV28 and TRBJ1-5, with 10 bases matching TRBD1. V was pared by 5 bases and J by 6 bases, with 4 bases of the junction left unmatched. CDR1 and CDR2 from the germline V gene are MDHEN and SYDVKM. There are 14 residues in the CDR3. The CDR3 region is CASSVGTGVQPQHF. As DNA, the CDR3 is TGTGCCAGCAGTGTAGGGACAGGGGTTCAGCCCCAGCATTTT.

This clonotype was detected ten times or more. In DNA form, the CDR3 reads TGTGCCAGCAGTAACCGCGGACGGTCCTACGAGCAGTACTTC. Protein product: CASSNRGRSYEQYF. The V call is TRBV6-2 or TRBV6-3, the J call TRBJ2-7; D unresolved. Trimming left V 5 bases short and J 1 base short, with 12 bases between. Per germline, CDR1 MNHEY and CDR2 SVGEGT. The CDR3 has 14 residues.

About this clonotype itself: A much larger clone differs by one base, so this may be a read error. The gene calls are TRBV28 and TRBJ1-4, with D possibly TRBD1 on 5 matching bases. The germline CDR1 and CDR2 sequences are MDHEN and SYDVKM. CDR3 length: 12 amino acids. Trimming cost V 5 bases and J 11 bases, with 12 bases left between them. Written as DNA, the CDR3 is TGTGCCAGCAGTCCTAGGACAAAGAAACTGTTTTTT. It codes for CASSPRTKKLFF.

This clonotype has at least ten counts. This CDR3 reads CASSPVLAVRTDTQYF. In DNA form, the CDR3 reads TGTGCCAGCTCACCAGTCCTAGCGGTGCGCACAGATACGCAGTATTTT. This chain uses TRBV18 with TRBJ2-3; TRBD2 matches 7 bases. Unmatched junction bases numbered 6, after V lost 2 bases and J lost 1 base. The CDR3 is 16 amino acids. The germline V gene encodes CDR1 KGHSH and CDR2 LQKENI.

The table lists this clonotype with a few counts. The J gene is TRBJ2-6, the V gene TRBV29-1; D might be TRBD1 (6 bases). Germline V gives CDR1 SQVTM, CDR2 ANQGSEA. The germline V and J ends were trimmed by 5 bases and 4 bases, with 18 bases remaining between them. The CDR3 totals 16 residues. The CDR3 coding sequence is TGCAGCGTTTTAAACAGGGCTGAGGGGGGGGCCAACGTCCTGACTTTC. Amino acid sequence: CSVLNRAEGGANVLTF.

This clonotype was counted ten times or more. The chain uses TRBV7-8 and TRBJ2-7; TRBD2 is a possible D gene (6 bases). Germline-derived CDR1 and CDR2 are SGHVS and FQNEAQ. The CDR3 is 15 residues long. V lost 4 bases to trimming and J lost 2 bases, with 15 bases between them. As DNA, the CDR3 is TGTGCCAGCAGCTCCCTGGGGGGAGCCCCCTACGAGCAGTACTTC. Translation gives CASSSLGGAPYEQYF. Supplemented by reference TRBV7-8 and TRBJ2-7, the full variable domain reads GAGVSQSPRYKVAKRGQDVALRCDPISGHVSLFWYQQALGQGPEFLTYFQNEAQLDKSGLPSDRFFAERPEGSVSTLKIQRTQQEDSAVYLCASSSLGGAPYEQYFGPGTRLTVT.

Many counts were recorded for this clonotype. The gene calls are TRBV25-1 and TRBJ2-1; possible D gene TRBD1, 6 bases. This CDR3 is built from 16 residues. Per the germline V gene, CDR1 is MGHDK and CDR2 is SYGVNS. V shed 0 bases and J shed 5 bases, with 14 bases lying between them. CDR3 region: CASSEYGRGNDNEQFF. The CDR3 DNA is TGTGCCAGCAGTGAATACGGCAGGGGTAACGACAATGAGCAGTTCTTC.

J is TRBJ2-7 and V is TRBV19; the match to TRBD2 covers 7 bases. The CDR3 has 15 residues. The germline gives CDR1 LNHDA, CDR2 SQIVND (reference sequence). J gave up 0 bases and V 2 bases, and 4 bases lay outside the gene matches. CDR3 loop: CASSINGDYSYEQYF. The CDR3 nucleotides are TGTGCCAGTAGTATAAATGGGGACTACTCCTACGAGCAGTACTTC.

This clonotype has a handful of counts. The chain joins TRBV9 to TRBJ2-2; D is possibly TRBD1 (6 bases). CDR1 SGDLS and CDR2 YYNGEE come from the germline V gene. The V end was cut by 5 bases, the J end by 4 bases, with 12 bases between. CDR3 length equals 14 residues. The CDR3 protein is CASRDQDSTGELFF. CDR3 coding DNA: TGTGCCAGCAGAGACCAGGACAGCACCGGGGAGCTGTTTTTT.

This clonotype was recorded many times. The chain uses TRBV6-1 and TRBJ2-7; 7 nucleotides agree with TRBD2. CDR3 length equals 15 residues. Germline CDR1 MNHNS, CDR2 SASEGT. J was trimmed by 1 base and V by 6 bases; bases with no gene match: 9. CDR3 in amino acids: CASRDAGLRSYEQYF. The CDR3 DNA reads TGTGCCAGCAGAGACGCGGGACTACGGTCCTACGAGCAGTACTTC.

This rearrangement joins TRBV9 to TRBJ1-2; possibly TRBD1 for D (6 bases). Per germline, CDR1 SGDLS and CDR2 YYNGEE. This CDR3 is 14 amino acids long. Trimming removed 3 bases from V and 5 bases from J, with 14 bases in between. As DNA, the CDR3 is TGTGCCAGCAGCGCACCGACAGGAGGATATGGCTACACCTTC. Translating it yields CASSAPTGGYGYTF.

The rearrangement links TRBV5-1 to TRBJ2-1; 9 bases map to TRBD1. The CDR3 sequence is 15 residues long. Germline assignment: CDR1 SGHRS and CDR2 YFSETQ. V trimming: 1 base; J trimming: 8 bases; junction bases outside the gene matches: 7. The chain's CDR3 is CASSLTGGGNDEQFF. CDR3 in DNA: TGCGCCAGCAGCTTGACAGGGGGCGGTAATGATGAGCAGTTCTTC.

This clonotype was found many times. This chain joins TRBV5-5 and TRBJ2-7, with D unresolved. CDR3 length: 14 residues. The V end was cut by 1 base, the J end by 0 bases, with 8 bases between. The germline CDR1 and CDR2 sequences are SGHKS and YYEKEE (reference sequence). CDR3 coding DNA: TGTGCCAGCAGCTTGAGAGACATCTCCTACGAGCAGTACTTC. Its translation: CASSLRDISYEQYF.

This clonotype was seen ten or more times. This rearrangement joins TRBV11-2 to TRBJ2-7; 7 nucleotides line up with TRBD2. This CDR3 contains 16 residues. The trim removed 2 bases at V and 1 base at J, leaving 8 bases unmatched. Germline values: CDR1 SGHAT, CDR2 FQNNGV. In DNA, the CDR3 is TGTGCCAGCAGCTTAAGGGACGGGAGGCCATCCTACGAGCAGTACTTC. Translation: CASSLRDGRPSYEQYF.

The sample holds a few counts of this clonotype. CDR3 sequence (DNA): TGCAGTGCTAGCCTACTCGTTCCAAACATTCAGTACTTC. Encoded protein: CSASLLVPNIQYF. The V call is TRBV20-1, the J call TRBJ2-4, with no clear D. This CDR3 is built from 13 residues. CDR1 DFQATT and CDR2 SNEGSKA come from the germline V gene (reference sequence). V was cut by 3 bases and J by 6 bases, with 12 bases left in between.

The chain is built from TRBV19 and TRBJ2-7; D gene uncertain. Germline V gives CDR1 LNHDA, CDR2 SQIVND (reference sequence). V lost 4 bases and J 5 bases, leaving 3 bases between the germline ends. The CDR3 contains 10 residues. CDR3 in DNA: TGTGCCAGTAGTAAGGACGAGCAGTACTTC. This codes for CASSKDEQYF.

This clonotype occurred many times. The chain links TRBV28 to TRBJ2-5; D is unclear. V lost 5 bases to trimming and J lost 2 bases, with 12 bases between them. The CDR3 has 14 amino acids. CDR1 MDHEN and CDR2 SYDVKM come from the germline V gene. In DNA form, the CDR3 reads TGTGCCAGCAGTGGCACGGAATATCAAGAGACCCAGTACTTC. It is translated as CASSGTEYQETQYF.

This clonotype came up many times. This sequence joins TRBV11-2 and TRBJ2-1; a possible D gene is TRBD1 (5 bases). The germline V gene has CDR1 SGHAT and CDR2 FQNNGV. The CDR3 spans 13 residues. V shed 7 bases and J shed 2 bases, with 9 bases lying between them. CDR3 protein: CASTPGTYNEQFF. The CDR3 bases are TGTGCCAGCACCCCAGGGACCTACAATGAGCAGTTCTTC.